A selection of T cell receptor beta chains follows, all from one sample in a study of OX40 agonist ivuxolimab in advanced cancers. TCRdb keeps only in-frame clones here, not all; method: immunoSEQ multiplex PCR. The table shows about 64,000 clones, with around 80% occurring only once. This material consisted of CD4+ or CD8+ T cells sorted from blood, taken in a trial of the OX40 agonist ivuxolimab. The receptors come from an adult with an advanced solid tumor such as melanoma, head and neck, liver or kidney cancer. CDR3s include the opening cysteine and the closing phenylalanine or tryptophan. D genes are given only for firm matches. Clone size is shown for a subset of rows, as once, few, many or a class of expanded clone.

d_call	j_call	clone_size	v_call	cdr3_nt	cdr3_aa
.	TRBJ2-1	.	TRBV14	TGTGCCAGCAGCCAAGAAGGGTATGAGCAGTTCTTC	CASSQEGYEQFF
.	TRBJ1-2	.	TRBV11-1	TGTGCCAGCAGCTACCGGGACGGCGGGATCCATGGCTACACCTTC	CASSYRDGGIHGYTF
.	TRBJ2-7	.	TRBV10-3	TGTGCCATCAGTGTTGGATCCGGGGGCGGCTCCTACGAGCAGTACTTC	CAISVGSGGGSYEQYF
TRBD1	TRBJ2-1	.	TRBV5-5	TGTGCCAGCACCCCGGGACAGGGGTTTAGTGAGCAGTTCTTC	CASTPGQGFSEQFF
.	TRBJ1-5	.	TRBV13	TGTGCCAGCAGCTTAGGGGGGGGTTCCCAGCATTTT	CASSLGGGSQHF
.	TRBJ1-5	.	TRBV6-6	TGTGCCAGCAGTTACCCAGGGGATGGGCAGCCCCAGCATTTT	CASSYPGDGQPQHF
TRBD1	TRBJ2-7	once	TRBV29-1	TGCAGCGCCCTCGTTTGGGACAGACTTGACTACGAGCAGTACTTC	CSALVWDRLDYEQYF
.	TRBJ2-1	few	TRBV18	TGTGCCAGCTCCCCGGATGGGCTCAATGAGCAGTTCTTC	CASSPDGLNEQFF
.	TRBJ1-1	many	TRBV5-1	TGCGCCAGCTCTGGAAATGAGTACACTGAAGCTTTCTTT	CASSGNEYTEAFF
TRBD1	TRBJ1-6	.	TRBV9	TGTGCCAGCAGCTCCAGGGGGGATTCACCCCTCCACTTT	CASSSRGDSPLHF
.	TRBJ2-1	.	TRBV18	TGTGCCAGCTCACCAGGTAGCCAAGCTTACAATGAGCAGTTCTTC	CASSPGSQAYNEQFF
TRBD1	TRBJ1-1	.	TRBV11-3	TGTGCCAGCAGCTCACCCAGGGGGAGAACTGAAGCTTTCTTT	CASSSPRGRTEAFF
TRBD1	TRBJ1-5	.	TRBV7-8	TGTGCCAGTGGGGACAGGGCTTCGCGCAATCAGCCCCAGCATTTT	CASGDRASRNQPQHF
.	TRBJ2-7	.	TRBV5-1	TGCGCCAGCAGCTTGGGGGCGGCCAACTCCTACGAGCAGTACTTC	CASSLGAANSYEQYF
TRBD1	TRBJ2-3	.	TRBV2	TGTGCCAGCTTAAAGGACAGGTTCACAGATACGCAGTATTTT	CASLKDRFTDTQYF
.	TRBJ2-7	.	TRBV6-5	TGTGCCAGCAGTGCCTCCTCGAAAGAGCAGTACTTC	CASSASSKEQYF
.	TRBJ1-5	.	TRBV11-2	TGTGCCAGCAGCTTATCGGGGGCCGATCAGCCCCAGCATTTT	CASSLSGADQPQHF
.	TRBJ1-5	.	TRBV4-3	TGCGCCAGCAGCCGGGCAGCCAATCAGCCCCAGCATTTT	CASSRAANQPQHF
TRBD2	TRBJ2-3	.	TRBV7-9	TGTGCCAGCAGCTTATTACTAGCGGGGGGGCGAGATACGCAGTATTTT	CASSLLLAGGRDTQYF
TRBD2	TRBJ2-3	few	TRBV2	TGTGCCAGCAGTGCGGCGGGAGCGGGCCCCACAGATACGCAGTATTTT	CASSAAGAGPTDTQYF
.	TRBJ2-1	.	TRBV5-8	TGTGCCAGCAGCTTGGTGTCTAGCGACAATGAGCAGTTCTTC	CASSLVSSDNEQFF
TRBD1	TRBJ2-7	.	TRBV4-2	TGTGCCAGCAGCCGAAATCCAGGGACAGGGTCCGAGCAGTACTTC	CASSRNPGTGSEQYF
.	TRBJ1-1	.	TRBV30	TGTGCCTGGAGTAGCGTTTCACACGAAGCTTTCTTT	CAWSSVSHEAFF
.	TRBJ1-1	.	TRBV7-2	TGTGCCAGCAGCCAGTGGGCTGAAGCTTTCTTT	CASSQWAEAFF
.	TRBJ2-7	once	TRBV7-2	TGTGCCAGCAGCTCCCGAAGGGCCTACGAGCAGTACTTC	CASSSRRAYEQYF
TRBD1	TRBJ1-2	.	TRBV7-8	TGTGCCAGCAGCTTAGAGACAGGGATCTATGGCTACACCTTC	CASSLETGIYGYTF
.	TRBJ1-5	.	TRBV5-8	TGTGCCAGCGCCGGCACAGGGAATCAGCCCCAGCATTTT	CASAGTGNQPQHF
.	TRBJ2-1	.	TRBV2	TGTGCCAGCACCTGGGTGGACGAGCAGTTCTTC	CASTWVDEQFF
.	TRBJ2-4	.	TRBV4-1	TGCGCCAGCAGCCAACCTAGACTAGGGGACATTCAGTACTTC	CASSQPRLGDIQYF
TRBD1	TRBJ1-5	.	TRBV5-1	TGCGCCAGCAGCTTGAACTGGGACAGGGGTCAGCCCCAGCATTTT	CASSLNWDRGQPQHF
.	TRBJ2-3	.	TRBV5-1	TGCGCCAGCAGCTGGCGAGGAGATACGCAGTATTTT	CASSWRGDTQYF
.	TRBJ1-1	.	TRBV7-2	TGTGCCAGCGAGAGGTCGCCGAACACTGAAGCTTTCTTT	CASERSPNTEAFF
TRBD2	TRBJ2-3	.	TRBV4-2	TGTGCCAGCAGCCCGTTAGCGGGAGGAAGCACAGATACGCGGTATTTT	CASSPLAGGSTDTRYF